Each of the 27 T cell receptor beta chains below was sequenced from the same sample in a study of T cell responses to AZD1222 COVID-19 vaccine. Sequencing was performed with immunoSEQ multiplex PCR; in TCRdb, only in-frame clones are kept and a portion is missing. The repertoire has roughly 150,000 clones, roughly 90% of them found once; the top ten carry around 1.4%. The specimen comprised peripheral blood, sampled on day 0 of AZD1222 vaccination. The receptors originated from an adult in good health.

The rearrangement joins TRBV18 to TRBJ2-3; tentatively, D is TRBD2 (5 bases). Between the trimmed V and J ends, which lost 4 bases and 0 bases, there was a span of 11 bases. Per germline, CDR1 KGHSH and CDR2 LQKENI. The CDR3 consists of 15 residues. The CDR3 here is CASSLAWTSTDTQYF. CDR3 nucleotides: TGTGCCAGCTCACTAGCGTGGACTAGCACAGATACGCAGTATTTT.

Here the CDR3 DNA reads TGTGCCAGCAGCCACTACCGAGGACAGAGCACAGATACGCAGTATTTT. It is translated as CASSHYRGQSTDTQYF. The chain combines TRBV11-2 with TRBJ2-3; D perhaps matches TRBD1 (6 bases). CDR1 and CDR2 from the germline V gene are SGHAT and FQNNGV. This CDR3 has 16 amino acids. V lost 5 bases and J 0 bases, leaving 15 bases between the germline ends.

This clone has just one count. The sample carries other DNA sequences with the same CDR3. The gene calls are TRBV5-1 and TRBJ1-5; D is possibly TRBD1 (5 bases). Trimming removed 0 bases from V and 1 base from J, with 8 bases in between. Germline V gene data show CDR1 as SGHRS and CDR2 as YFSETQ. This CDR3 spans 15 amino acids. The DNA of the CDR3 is TGCGCCAGCAGCTTGGCGGGGACCAGCAATCAGCCCCAGCATTTT. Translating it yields CASSLAGTSNQPQHF.

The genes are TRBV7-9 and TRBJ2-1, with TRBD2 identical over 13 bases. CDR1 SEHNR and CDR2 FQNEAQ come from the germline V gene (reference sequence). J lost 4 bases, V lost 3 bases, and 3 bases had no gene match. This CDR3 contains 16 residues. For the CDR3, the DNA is TGTGCCAGCAGCTTTCCGGGACTAGCGGGATACAATGAGCAGTTCTTC. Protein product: CASSFPGLAGYNEQFF.

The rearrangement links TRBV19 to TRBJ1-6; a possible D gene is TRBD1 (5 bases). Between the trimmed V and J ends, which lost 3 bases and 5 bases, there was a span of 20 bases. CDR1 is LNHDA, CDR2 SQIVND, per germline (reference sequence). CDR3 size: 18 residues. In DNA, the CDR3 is TGTGCCAGTAGTATGCGGGTAAGGGGCCGTCTAGATAATTCACCCCTCCACTTT. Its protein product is CASSMRVRGRLDNSPLHF.

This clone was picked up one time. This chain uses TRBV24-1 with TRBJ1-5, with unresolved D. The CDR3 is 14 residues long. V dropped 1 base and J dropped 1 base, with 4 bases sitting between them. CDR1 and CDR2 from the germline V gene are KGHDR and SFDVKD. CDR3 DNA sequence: TGTGCCACCAGTGATTTTCAAAGCAATCAGCCCCAGCATTTT. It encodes CATSDFQSNQPQHF.

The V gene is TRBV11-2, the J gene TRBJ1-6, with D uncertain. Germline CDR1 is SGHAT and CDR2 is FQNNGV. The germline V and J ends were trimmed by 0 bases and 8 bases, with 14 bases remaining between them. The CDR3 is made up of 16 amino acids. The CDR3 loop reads CASSLEPASFHSPLHF. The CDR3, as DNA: TGTGCCAGCAGCTTAGAACCGGCAAGTTTTCATTCACCCCTCCACTTT. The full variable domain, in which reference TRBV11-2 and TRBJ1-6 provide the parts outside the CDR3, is EAGVAQSPRYKIIEKRQSVAFWCNPISGHATLYWYQQILGQGPKLLIQFQNNGVVDDSQLPKDRFSAERLKGVDSTLKIQPAKLEDSAVYLCASSLEPASFHSPLHFGNGTRLTVT.

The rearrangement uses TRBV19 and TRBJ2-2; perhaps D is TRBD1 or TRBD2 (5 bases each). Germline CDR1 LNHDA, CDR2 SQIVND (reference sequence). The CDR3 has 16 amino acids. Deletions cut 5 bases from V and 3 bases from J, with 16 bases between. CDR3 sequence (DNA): TGTGCCAGTAGTCTGGGGCCGGGACGGTACACCGGGGAGCTGTTTTTT. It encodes CASSLGPGRYTGELFF. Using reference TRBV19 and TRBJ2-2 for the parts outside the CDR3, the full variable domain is DGGITQSPKYLFRKEGQNVTLSCEQNLNHDAMYWYRQDPGQGLRLIYYSQIVNDFQKGDIAEGYSVSREKKESFPLTVTSAQKNPTAFYLCASSLGPGRYTGELFFGEGSRLTVL.

CDR3 residues: CATSPDRSYEQYF. For the CDR3, the DNA is TGTGCCACCAGTCCGGACAGGAGCTACGAGCAGTACTTC. V gene TRBV15 combines with J gene TRBJ2-7; 7 bases are shared with TRBD1. Germline assignment: CDR1 LNHNV and CDR2 YYDKDF (reference sequence). The CDR3 has 13 residues. The V and J ends lost 6 bases and 3 bases, in that order; junction bases with no gene match: 5. Together with reference TRBV15 and TRBJ2-7, the CDR3 gives the full variable domain: DAMVIQNPRYQVTQFGKPVTLSCSQTLNHNVMYWYQQKSSQAPKLLFHYYDKDFNNEADTPDNFQSRRPNTSFCFLDIRSPGLGDTAMYLCATSPDRSYEQYFGPGTRLTVT.

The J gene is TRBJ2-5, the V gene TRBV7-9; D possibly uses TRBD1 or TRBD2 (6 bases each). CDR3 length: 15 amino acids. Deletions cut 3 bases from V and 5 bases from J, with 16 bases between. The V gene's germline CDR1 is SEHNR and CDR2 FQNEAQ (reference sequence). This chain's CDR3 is CASSLLGGLWETQYF. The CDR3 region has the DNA TGTGCCAGCAGCTTGTTGGGGGGCCTATGGGAGACCCAGTACTTC.

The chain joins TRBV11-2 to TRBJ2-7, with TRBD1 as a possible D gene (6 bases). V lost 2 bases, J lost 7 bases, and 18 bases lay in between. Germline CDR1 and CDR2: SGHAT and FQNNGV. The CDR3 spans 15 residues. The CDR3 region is CASSLISDGGGEQYF. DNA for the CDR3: TGTGCCAGCAGCTTAATCTCGGATGGGGGCGGGGAGCAGTACTTC.

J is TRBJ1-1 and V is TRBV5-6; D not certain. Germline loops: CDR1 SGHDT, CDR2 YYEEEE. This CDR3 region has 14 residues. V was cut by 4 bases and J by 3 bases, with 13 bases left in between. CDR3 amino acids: CASSPTRVDTEAFF. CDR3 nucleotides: TGTGCCAGCAGCCCGACCCGGGTTGACACTGAAGCTTTCTTT.

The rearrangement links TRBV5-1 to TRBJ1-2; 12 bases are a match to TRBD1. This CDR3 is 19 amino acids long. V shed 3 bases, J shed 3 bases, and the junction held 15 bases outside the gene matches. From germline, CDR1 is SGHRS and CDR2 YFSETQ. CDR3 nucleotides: TGCGCCAGCAGCTCCTCCATGTCCGGGACAGGGGGCGAGGACTATGGCTACACCTTC. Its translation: CASSSSMSGTGGEDYGYTF.

The CDR3 reads CASSSPPDTQYF. The CDR3 DNA follows: TGTGCCAGCAGCTCCCCCCCGGATACGCAGTATTTT. The chain is built from TRBV7-8 and TRBJ2-3; D not certain. Trimming cost V 4 bases and J 6 bases, with 8 bases left between them. CDR3 size: 12 residues. The germline gives CDR1 SGHVS, CDR2 FQNEAQ.

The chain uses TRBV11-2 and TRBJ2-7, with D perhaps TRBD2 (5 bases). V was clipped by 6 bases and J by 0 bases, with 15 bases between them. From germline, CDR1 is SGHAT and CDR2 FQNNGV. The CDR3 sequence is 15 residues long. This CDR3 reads CASSRAAAGSYEQYF. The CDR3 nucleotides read TGTGCCAGCAGTCGAGCGGCGGCTGGCTCCTACGAGCAGTACTTC.

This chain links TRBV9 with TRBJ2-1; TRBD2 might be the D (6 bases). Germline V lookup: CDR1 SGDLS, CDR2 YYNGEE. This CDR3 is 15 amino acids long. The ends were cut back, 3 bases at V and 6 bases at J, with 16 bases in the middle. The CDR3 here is CASSATPRDFNEQFF. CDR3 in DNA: TGTGCCAGCAGCGCAACACCTAGGGACTTCAATGAGCAGTTCTTC.

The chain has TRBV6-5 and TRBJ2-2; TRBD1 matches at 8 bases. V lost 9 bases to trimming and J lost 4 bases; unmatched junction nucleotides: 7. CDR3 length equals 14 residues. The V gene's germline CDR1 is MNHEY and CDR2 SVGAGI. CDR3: CASSGGAGTGELFF. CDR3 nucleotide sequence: TGTGCCAGTTCAGGGGGCGCGGGCACCGGGGAGCTGTTTTTT.

In nucleotides, the CDR3 is TGCGCCAGCAGCTCCCTGGGGGCTAACTATGGCTACACCTTC. Translation: CASSSLGANYGYTF. This chain connects TRBV5-1 to TRBJ1-2; a weak D match, TRBD1 (5 bases). CDR1 and CDR2 (germline): SGHRS, YFSETQ. V gave up 3 bases and J gave up 0 bases, with 9 bases separating them. This CDR3 has 14 amino acids. The whole variable domain, remainder taken from reference TRBV5-1 and TRBJ1-2, is KAGVTQTPRYLIKTRGQQVTLSCSPISGHRSVSWYQQTPGQGLQFLFEYFSETQRNKGNFPGRFSGRQFSNSRSEMNVSTLELGDSALYLCASSSLGANYGYTFGSGTRLTVV.

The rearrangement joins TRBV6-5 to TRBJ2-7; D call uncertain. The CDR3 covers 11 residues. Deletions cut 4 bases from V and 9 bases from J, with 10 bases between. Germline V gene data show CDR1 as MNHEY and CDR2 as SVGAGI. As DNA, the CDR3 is TGTGCCAGCAGTTCCGAGACGCGGCAGTACTTC. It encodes CASSSETRQYF.

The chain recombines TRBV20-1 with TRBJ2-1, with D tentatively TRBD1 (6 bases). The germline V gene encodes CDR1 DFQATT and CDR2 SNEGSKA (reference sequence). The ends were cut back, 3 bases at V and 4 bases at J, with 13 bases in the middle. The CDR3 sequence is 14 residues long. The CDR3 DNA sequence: TGCAGTGCTAGTCCTAGCAGGGGATACAATGAGCAGTTCTTC. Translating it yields CSASPSRGYNEQFF.

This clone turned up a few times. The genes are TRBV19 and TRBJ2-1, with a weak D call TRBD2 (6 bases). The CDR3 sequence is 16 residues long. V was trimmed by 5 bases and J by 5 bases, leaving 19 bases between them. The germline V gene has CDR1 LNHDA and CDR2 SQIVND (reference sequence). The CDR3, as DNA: TGTGCCAGTAGTTTCCCCGCTAGCGAGATAAACAATGAGCAGTTCTTC. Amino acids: CASSFPASEINNEQFF. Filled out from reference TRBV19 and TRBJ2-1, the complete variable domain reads DGGITQSPKYLFRKEGQNVTLSCEQNLNHDAMYWYRQDPGQGLRLIYYSQIVNDFQKGDIAEGYSVSREKKESFPLTVTSAQKNPTAFYLCASSFPASEINNEQFFGPGTRLTVL.

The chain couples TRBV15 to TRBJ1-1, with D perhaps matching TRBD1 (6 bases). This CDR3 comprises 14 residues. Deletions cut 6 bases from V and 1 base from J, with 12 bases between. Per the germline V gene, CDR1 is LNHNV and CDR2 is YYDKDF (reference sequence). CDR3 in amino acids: CATRATGKNTEAFF. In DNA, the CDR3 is TGTGCCACCAGAGCCACAGGGAAGAACACTGAAGCTTTCTTT.

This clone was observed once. The CDR3 nucleotides read TGTGCCAGCAGGTACAGGGGCACCGATCAGCCCCAGCATTTT. Its translation is CASRYRGTDQPQHF. This sequence joins TRBV6-2 or TRBV6-3 and TRBJ1-5; 7 nucleotides align to TRBD1. V lost 6 bases to trimming and J lost 5 bases; unmatched junction nucleotides: 7. Per the germline V gene, CDR1 is MNHEY and CDR2 is SVGEGT. The CDR3 is made up of 14 amino acids.

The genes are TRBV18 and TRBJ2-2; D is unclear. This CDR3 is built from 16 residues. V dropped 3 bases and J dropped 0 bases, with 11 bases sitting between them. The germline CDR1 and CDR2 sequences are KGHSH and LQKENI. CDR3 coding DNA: TGTGCCAGCTCACCTGCGAACCCATCGAACACCGGGGAGCTGTTTTTT. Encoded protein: CASSPANPSNTGELFF.

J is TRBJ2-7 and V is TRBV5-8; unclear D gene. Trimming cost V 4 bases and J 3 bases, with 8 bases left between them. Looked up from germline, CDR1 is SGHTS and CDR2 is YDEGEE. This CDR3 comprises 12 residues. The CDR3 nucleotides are TGTGCCAGCAGCCCCCTCGACTACGAGCAGTACTTC. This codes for CASSPLDYEQYF.

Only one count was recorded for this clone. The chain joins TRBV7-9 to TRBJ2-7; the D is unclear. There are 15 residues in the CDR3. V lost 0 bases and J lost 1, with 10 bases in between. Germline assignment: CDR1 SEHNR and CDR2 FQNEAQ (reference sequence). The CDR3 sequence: CASSLAAAASYEQYF. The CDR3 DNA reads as TGTGCCAGCAGCTTAGCGGCGGCTGCTTCCTACGAGCAGTACTTC. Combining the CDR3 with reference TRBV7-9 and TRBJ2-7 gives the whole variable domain DTGVSQNPRHKITKRGQNVTFRCDPISEHNRLYWYRQTLGQGPEFLTYFQNEAQLEKSRLLSDRFSAERPKGSFSTLEIQRTEQGDSAMYLCASSLAAAASYEQYFGPGTRLTVT.

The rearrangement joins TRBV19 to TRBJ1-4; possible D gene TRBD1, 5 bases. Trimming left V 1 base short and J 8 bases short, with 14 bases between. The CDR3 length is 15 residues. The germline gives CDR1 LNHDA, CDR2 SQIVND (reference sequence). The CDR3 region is CASSIARQPLEKLFF. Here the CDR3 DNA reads TGTGCCAGTAGTATAGCACGACAGCCTTTAGAAAAACTGTTTTTT.